This section outlines one T cell receptor beta chain sequence together with its context. TCRdb used MiXCR to reprocess the 5' RACE reads, holding one entry per CDR3 protein. The table lists hundreds of thousands of distinct CDR3 sequences, around an eighth of them singletons. This entry is derived from a study of T cells after yellow fever vaccination. This material consisted of PBMCs, taken on the day of the yellow fever booster vaccination. The TCR sequence derives from a young man who received the YFV17D yellow fever vaccine.

DNA for the CDR3: TGCAGTGCCGTCCGGGACGGGGGCACAGATACGCAGTATTTT. Its translation is CSAVRDGGTDTQYF. The rearrangement uses TRBV20-1 and TRBJ2-3; D could derive from TRBD1 or TRBD2 (5 bases each). CDR3 length: 14 residues. Germline V gives CDR1 DFQATT, CDR2 SNEGSKA (reference sequence). V shed 6 bases and J shed 1 base, with 14 bases lying between them.